A single sample is the source of the 4 T cell receptor beta chains below, sequenced in a study of blood T cells in healthy people across ages. A second about 7 to 11 cycle PCR used barcoded and J-beta primers. MiXCR, run by TCRdb on the 5' RACE reads, gives a single entry per CDR3 protein. In the table there are about 580,000 distinct CDR3 sequences, under 55% of which are singletons. The sequenced material came from blood. The receptors shown here come from a man older than 75 in good health.

The rearrangement joins TRBV25-1 to TRBJ2-2, with 8 bases fitting TRBD1. With 4 bases clipped from V and 1 base from J, the junction kept 5 bases outside the gene matches. The CDR3 contains 16 residues. Germline V gene lookup returns CDR1 MGHDK and CDR2 SYGVNS. The CDR3 region is CASSVTGTGNTGELFF. The CDR3 DNA sequence: TGTGCCAGCAGTGTGACCGGGACAGGGAACACCGGGGAGCTGTTTTTT.

This rearrangement joins TRBV29-1 to TRBJ2-3; TRBD2 aligns across 8 bases. Unmatched junction bases numbered 14, after V lost 7 bases and J lost 5 bases. Germline CDR1 reads SQVTM; CDR2 reads ANQGSEA. This CDR3 spans 15 amino acids. CDR3 DNA sequence: TGCAGCGCTCGTCCCACCGGGGGGGCCGTAGATACGCAGTATTTT. Protein: CSARPTGGAVDTQYF.

This clonotype was seen at least ten times. This sequence joins TRBV6-6 and TRBJ2-1; D is possibly TRBD2 (6 bases). Germline V CDR1 and CDR2: MNHNY, SVGAGI (reference sequence). The V gene lost 6 bases and the J gene lost 10 bases, with 10 bases spanning the gap. The CDR3 length is 11 residues. The DNA for the CDR3 is TGTGCCAGCAGGAATAGCGGCGAGCAGTTCTTC. Its protein product is CASRNSGEQFF.

This chain links TRBV4-2 with TRBJ2-3, with TRBD2 matching over 10 bases. This CDR3 has 17 residues. V lost 6 bases, J lost 3 bases, and 12 bases stayed unmatched. Germline CDR1 reads LGHNA; CDR2 reads YNFKEQ. The CDR3 DNA follows: TGTGCCAGCAGGAACCCTCTAGCGGGAGTCTCTACAGATACGCAGTATTTT. Its translation: CASRNPLAGVSTDTQYF.